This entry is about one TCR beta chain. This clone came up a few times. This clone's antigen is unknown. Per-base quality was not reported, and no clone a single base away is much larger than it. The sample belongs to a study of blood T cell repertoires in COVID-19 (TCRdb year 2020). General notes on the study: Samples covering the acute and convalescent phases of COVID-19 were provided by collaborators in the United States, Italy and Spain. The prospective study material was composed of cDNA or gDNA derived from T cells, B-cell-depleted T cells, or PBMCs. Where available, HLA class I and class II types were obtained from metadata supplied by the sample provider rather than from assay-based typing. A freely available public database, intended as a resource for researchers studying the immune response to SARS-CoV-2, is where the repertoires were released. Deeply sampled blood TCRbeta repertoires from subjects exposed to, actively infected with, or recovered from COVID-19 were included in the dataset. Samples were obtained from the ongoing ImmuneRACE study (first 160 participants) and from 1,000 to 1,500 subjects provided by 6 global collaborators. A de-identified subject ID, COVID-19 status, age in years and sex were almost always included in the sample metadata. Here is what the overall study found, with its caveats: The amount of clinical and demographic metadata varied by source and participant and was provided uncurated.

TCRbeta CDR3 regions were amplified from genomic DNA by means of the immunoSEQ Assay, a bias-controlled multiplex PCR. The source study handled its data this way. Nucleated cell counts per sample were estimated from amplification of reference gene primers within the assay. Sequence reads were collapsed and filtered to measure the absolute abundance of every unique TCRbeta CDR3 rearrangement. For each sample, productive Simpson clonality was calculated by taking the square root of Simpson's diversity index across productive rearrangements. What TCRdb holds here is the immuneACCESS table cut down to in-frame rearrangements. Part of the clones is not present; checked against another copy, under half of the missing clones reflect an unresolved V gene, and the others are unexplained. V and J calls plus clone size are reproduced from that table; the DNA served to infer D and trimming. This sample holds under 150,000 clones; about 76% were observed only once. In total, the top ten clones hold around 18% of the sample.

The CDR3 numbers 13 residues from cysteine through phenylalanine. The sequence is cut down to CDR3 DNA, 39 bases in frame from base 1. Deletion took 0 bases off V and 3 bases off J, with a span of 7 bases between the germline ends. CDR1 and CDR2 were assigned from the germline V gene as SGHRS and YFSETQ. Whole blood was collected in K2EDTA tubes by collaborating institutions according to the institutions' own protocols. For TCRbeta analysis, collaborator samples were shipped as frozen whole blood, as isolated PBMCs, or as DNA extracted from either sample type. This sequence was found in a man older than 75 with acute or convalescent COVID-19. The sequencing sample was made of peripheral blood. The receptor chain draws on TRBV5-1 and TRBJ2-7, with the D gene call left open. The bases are TGCGCCAGCAGCTTGGACAGTTACTACGAGCAGTACTTC. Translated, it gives CASSLDSYYEQYF.